These 17 T cell receptor beta chains came from one sample sequenced in a study of CD8+ T cells in alopecia areata. RNA, once extracted, was reverse transcribed into cDNA for use as the sequencing template. Here immunoSEQ multiplex PCR was the method, and the copy in TCRdb shows in-frame clones only, minus some. The top ten clones hold 1.5% to 2% of a sample with roughly 200,000 clones, over 55% of them seen once. The sequences come from CD4+ T cells sorted from blood, collected at week 0. These receptors originate from a human donor with alopecia areata.

The rearrangement uses TRBV9 and TRBJ1-2; no firm D call. Germline V lookup: CDR1 SGDLS, CDR2 YYNGEE. V was clipped by 0 bases and J by 2 bases, with 5 bases between them. This CDR3 spans 13 amino acids. The CDR3 spells CASSVEPNYGYTF. The CDR3 DNA sequence: TGTGCCAGCAGCGTAGAACCAAACTATGGCTACACCTTC.

The rearrangement links TRBV25-1 to TRBJ1-4, with 7 bases lining up with TRBD1. Germline-derived CDR1 and CDR2 are MGHDK and SYGVNS. This CDR3 region has 13 residues. Unmatched junction bases numbered 2, after V lost 6 bases and J lost 4 bases. CDR3 sequence: CASRDRVNEKLFF. CDR3 DNA sequence: TGTGCCAGCAGAGACAGGGTTAATGAAAAACTGTTTTTT.

V and J are TRBV5-1 and TRBJ1-2; D gene uncertain. The V end was cut by 4 bases, the J end by 8 bases, with 21 bases between. The CDR3 is made up of 15 amino acids. CDR1 and CDR2 from the germline V gene are SGHRS and YFSETQ. The CDR3 reads CASSQDGFIPEGYTF. The CDR3 DNA sequence: TGCGCCAGCAGCCAGGACGGATTTATACCTGAAGGCTACACCTTC.

V and J are TRBV5-1 and TRBJ1-1; a weak D match, TRBD1 (5 bases). There are 14 residues in the CDR3. V was clipped by 4 bases and J by 6 bases, with 16 bases between them. CDR1 is SGHRS and CDR2 is YFSETQ in the germline V gene. The CDR3 region is CASSLAGVGAEAFF. In DNA form, the CDR3 reads TGCGCCAGCAGCCTGGCGGGGGTAGGGGCTGAAGCTTTCTTT.

V and J are TRBV5-1 and TRBJ2-1; 9 nucleotides match TRBD1. The CDR3 covers 15 residues. V trimming: 4 bases; J trimming: 10 bases; junction bases outside the gene matches: 12. Germline loops: CDR1 SGHRS, CDR2 YFSETQ. For the CDR3, the DNA is TGCGCCAGCAGCCTGGGGACAGGGATTGTTGGGGAGCAGTTCTTC. Translated, it gives CASSLGTGIVGEQFF. Combining the CDR3 with reference TRBV5-1 and TRBJ2-1 gives the whole variable domain KAGVTQTPRYLIKTRGQQVTLSCSPISGHRSVSWYQQTPGQGLQFLFEYFSETQRNKGNFPGRFSGRQFSNSRSEMNVSTLELGDSALYLCASSLGTGIVGEQFFGPGTRLTVL.

The chain is built from TRBV7-9 and TRBJ2-7; D might be TRBD1 (6 bases). Trimming took off 8 bases at V and 5 bases at J, with 22 bases between the two ends. Germline CDR1 is SEHNR and CDR2 is FQNEAQ (reference sequence). The CDR3 runs to 15 residues. In nucleotides, the CDR3 is TGTGCCAGCGTGCGTCTACCCACTGGGGGCGACGAGCAGTACTTC. As protein: CASVRLPTGGDEQYF.

The chain recombines TRBV14 with TRBJ2-1; D not resolved. CDR1 is SGHDN and CDR2 is FVKESK in the germline V gene. CDR3 length: 13 residues. The V end lost 3 bases, the J end lost 6 bases, and 9 bases lay between the germline ends. The CDR3 is CASSQGLVNEQFF. In DNA, the CDR3 is TGTGCCAGCAGCCAGGGATTAGTCAATGAGCAGTTCTTC.

The J gene is TRBJ1-2, the V gene TRBV29-1; D gene uncertain. V lost 6 bases, J lost 3 bases, and 11 bases lay in between. There are 12 residues in the CDR3. The germline gives CDR1 SQVTM, CDR2 ANQGSEA. The CDR3 DNA reads TGCAGCGTCGATGACACTGACTATGGCTACACCTTC. Protein: CSVDDTDYGYTF.

V is TRBV5-1 and J is TRBJ1-2; D is ambiguous. V was cut by 4 bases and J by 8 bases, with 21 bases left in between. Germline loops: CDR1 SGHRS, CDR2 YFSETQ. The CDR3 runs 15 residues. The CDR3, as DNA: TGCGCCAGCAGCCTGGAGGGCACATCTTTATGGGGCTACACCTTC. As protein: CASSLEGTSLWGYTF.

This clone was seen only a few times. Other DNA variants within this sample encode the same CDR3. The CDR3 DNA reads TGCAGCGTTGAGGCCCAGGGGGGGTACGAGCAGTACTTC. This sequence encodes CSVEAQGGYEQYF. The V and J genes are TRBV29-1 and TRBJ2-7; D possibly uses TRBD1 or TRBD2 (7 bases each). The CDR3 runs 13 residues. Germline-derived CDR1 and CDR2 are SQVTM and ANQGSEA. V dropped 3 bases and J dropped 4 bases, with 13 bases sitting between them.

The chain employs TRBV7-9 and TRBJ2-1; 9 bases are a match to TRBD1. This CDR3 has 15 residues. Germline V gene sequence: CDR1 SEHNR, CDR2 FQNEAQ (reference sequence). V lost 5 bases, J lost 1 base, and 3 bases stayed unmatched. The CDR3 coding sequence is TGTGCCAGCAGCCCCGACAGGGGGTCCTACAATGAGCAGTTCTTC. Encoded protein: CASSPDRGSYNEQFF.

The V call is TRBV6-5, the J call TRBJ2-1; D uncertain. Per germline, CDR1 MNHEY and CDR2 SVGAGI. The CDR3 has 13 residues. V lost 2 bases, J lost 10 bases, and 12 bases lay in between. This CDR3 reads CASSYGLYREQFF. Here the CDR3 DNA reads TGTGCCAGCAGTTACGGTTTGTACCGGGAGCAGTTCTTC.

In this sample, this clone turned up a few times. Other DNA sequences in the sample encode the same CDR3. The CDR3 sequence is CASSLEVSSYEQYF. The DNA for the CDR3 is TGCGCCAGCAGCTTGGAGGTCAGCTCCTACGAGCAGTACTTC. The rearrangement links TRBV5-1 to TRBJ2-7, with D hard to call. In germline, CDR1 is SGHRS, CDR2 YFSETQ. With 0 bases removed from V and 0 bases from J, the gap between germline ends came to 7 bases. The CDR3 spans 14 residues. The variable domain in full, completed from reference TRBV5-1 and TRBJ2-7, reads KAGVTQTPRYLIKTRGQQVTLSCSPISGHRSVSWYQQTPGQGLQFLFEYFSETQRNKGNFPGRFSGRQFSNSRSEMNVSTLELGDSALYLCASSLEVSSYEQYFGPGTRLTVT.

This chain connects TRBV10-3 to TRBJ2-6; D unresolved. Germline V gene lookup returns CDR1 ENHRY and CDR2 SYGVKD. CDR3 length: 14 residues. Deletions cut 8 bases from V and 0 bases from J, with 8 bases between. In nucleotides, the CDR3 is TGTGCCATCGCAGGCAGCTCTGGGGCCAACGTCCTGACTTTC. Amino acid sequence: CAIAGSSGANVLTF.

This CDR3 reads CASSFTGGNYEQYF. CDR3 coding DNA: TGTGCCAGCAGTTTTACAGGGGGCAACTACGAGCAGTACTTC. The rearrangement links TRBV27 to TRBJ2-7; 9 bases match TRBD1. The germline V gene encodes CDR1 MNHEY and CDR2 SMNVEV (reference sequence). V was pared by 3 bases and J by 3 bases, with 3 bases of the junction left unmatched. The CDR3 totals 14 residues.

Details on this clone: The sample carries other DNA sequences with the same CDR3. V is TRBV29-1 and J is TRBJ1-2, with 9 bases fitting TRBD1. Germline V gene sequence: CDR1 SQVTM, CDR2 ANQGSEA. V lost 7 bases to trimming and J lost 6 bases; unmatched junction nucleotides: 3. The CDR3 extends over 11 amino acids. CDR3 in DNA: TGCAGCGGTAGGACAGGGGATGGCTACACCTTC. Its translation is CSGRTGDGYTF.

V is TRBV29-1 and J is TRBJ2-7; 7 nucleotides align to TRBD2. This CDR3 is 13 amino acids long. CDR1 is SQVTM, CDR2 ANQGSEA, per germline. Trimming took 4 bases from V and 6 from J; bases not matched to a gene: 9. The CDR3 protein is CSVVRVWEGEQYF. The CDR3 region has the DNA TGCAGCGTTGTCCGGGTTTGGGAGGGCGAGCAGTACTTC.